These 12 T cell receptor beta chains came from one sample sequenced in a study of OX40 agonist ivuxolimab in advanced cancers. Profiled with immunoSEQ multiplex PCR; TCRdb holds only in-frame clones, not every one. The sample contains 19,000 or so clones, approximately 83% of which appear only once. This specimen consisted of CD4+ or CD8+ T cells sorted from blood, obtained in a trial of the OX40 agonist ivuxolimab. All receptors come from an adult with an advanced solid tumor such as melanoma, head and neck, liver or kidney cancer.

This chain uses TRBV4-3 with TRBJ2-7; 10 nucleotides align to TRBD2. J lost 4 bases, V lost 0 bases, and 3 bases had no gene match. This CDR3 is 15 amino acids long. Germline V gives CDR1 LGHNA, CDR2 YSLEER. The CDR3 nucleotides are TGCGCCAGCAGCCAAGATAGCGGGAGGTTGTACGAGCAGTACTTC. Amino acid sequence: CASSQDSGRLYEQYF.

The chain carries TRBV5-1 and TRBJ2-1; possibly TRBD2 for D (7 bases). V dropped 4 bases and J dropped 1 base, with 15 bases sitting between them. The CDR3 is 16 amino acids. The germline V gene has CDR1 SGHRS and CDR2 YFSETQ. The CDR3 sequence is CASSVPGGLSYNEQFF. CDR3 sequence (DNA): TGCGCCAGCAGCGTGCCCGGGGGGCTTTCCTACAATGAGCAGTTCTTC.

This clone is medium-sized (0.01 to 0.1%) by share. The rearrangement joins TRBV6-5 to TRBJ2-1; D is unresolved. Germline V lookup: CDR1 MNHEY, CDR2 SVGAGI. V was trimmed by 5 bases and J by 8 bases, leaving 7 bases between them. This CDR3 comprises 11 residues. CDR3 coding DNA: TGTGCCAGCAGTCAGACGCATGAGCAGTTCTTC. Residues: CASSQTHEQFF.

The V and J genes are TRBV5-4 and TRBJ1-5; 10 bases match TRBD1. This CDR3 contains 14 residues. The germline CDR1 and CDR2 sequences are SGHNT and YYREEE (reference sequence). V shed 2 bases and J 7 bases; nucleotides not matched to a gene: 3. Here the CDR3 reads CASSLGTGVQPQHF. In DNA, the CDR3 is TGTGCCAGCAGCTTAGGGACAGGGGTACAGCCCCAGCATTTT.

The rearrangement uses TRBV7-2 and TRBJ2-2; perhaps TRBD2 as D (6 bases). Per germline, CDR1 SGHTA and CDR2 FQGNSA. Trimming removed 5 bases at V and 9 bases at J, with 19 bases between. CDR3 length: 15 residues. CDR3 amino acids: CASSVSGTPSRELFF. CDR3 sequence (DNA): TGTGCCAGCAGCGTCTCCGGGACTCCCTCCCGGGAGCTGTTTTTT.

The chain recombines TRBV20-1 with TRBJ2-1; D not resolved. V lost 6 bases and J lost 8, with 8 bases in between. CDR1 and CDR2 (germline): DFQATT, SNEGSKA (reference sequence). This CDR3 has 10 amino acids. The CDR3 reads CSAQTYEQFF. The CDR3 DNA reads TGCAGTGCACAGACTTATGAGCAGTTCTTC.

This rearrangement joins TRBV28 to TRBJ2-3; TRBD2 matches at 12 bases. This CDR3 is built from 18 residues. Germline V lookup: CDR1 MDHEN, CDR2 SYDVKM. V shed 7 bases, J shed 6 bases, and the junction held 17 bases outside the gene matches. CDR3 nucleotides: TGTGCCAGCATTTTGAGGAGGACTAGCGGGAAAACGGCGGATACGCAGTATTTT. This encodes CASILRRTSGKTADTQYF.

The gene calls are TRBV6-6 and TRBJ2-7; the D is unclear. This CDR3 spans 13 amino acids. Germline loops: CDR1 MNHNY, CDR2 SVGAGI (reference sequence). V was shortened by 0 bases and J by 1 base, with 4 bases between the two germline ends. CDR3 protein: CASSYSGSYEQYF. CDR3 DNA: TGTGCCAGCAGTTACTCCGGATCCTACGAGCAGTACTTC.

This clone has a single count. The chain recombines TRBV28 with TRBJ2-3, with a possible D match to TRBD2 (5 bases). This CDR3 comprises 14 residues. The ends were cut back, 6 bases at V and 1 base at J, with 11 bases in the middle. CDR1 MDHEN and CDR2 SYDVKM come from the germline V gene. The CDR3 region is CASRYTGGTDTQYF. The CDR3, as DNA: TGTGCCAGCAGATATACCGGGGGCACAGATACGCAGTATTTT.

This clone was recorded once. The rearrangement links TRBV2 to TRBJ1-4; D is uncertain. The V gene lost 4 bases and the J gene lost 5 bases, with 11 bases spanning the gap. There are 14 residues in the CDR3. In germline, CDR1 is SNHLY, CDR2 FYNNEI. This CDR3 reads CASSGTALNEKLFF. DNA of the CDR3: TGTGCCAGCAGTGGTACAGCCCTCAATGAAAAACTGTTTTTT.

The chain couples TRBV28 to TRBJ2-2; 8 bases fit TRBD2. CDR1 is MDHEN and CDR2 is SYDVKM in the germline V gene. The length of the CDR3 is 13 residues. V was clipped by 6 bases and J by 5 bases; unmatched bases: 2. CDR3 sequence reads: CASSGGGTGELFF. DNA for the CDR3: TGTGCCAGCAGCGGCGGGGGGACCGGGGAGCTGTTTTTT.

This chain links TRBV7-9 with TRBJ1-6; D remains unclear. The V and J ends lost 2 bases and 3 bases respectively, with 8 bases between them. CDR1 SEHNR and CDR2 FQNEAQ come from the germline V gene (reference sequence). CDR3 length: 15 residues. As DNA, the CDR3 is TGTGCCAGCAGCTTAAGTGTAGGCTATAATTCACCCCTCCACTTT. This sequence encodes CASSLSVGYNSPLHF.